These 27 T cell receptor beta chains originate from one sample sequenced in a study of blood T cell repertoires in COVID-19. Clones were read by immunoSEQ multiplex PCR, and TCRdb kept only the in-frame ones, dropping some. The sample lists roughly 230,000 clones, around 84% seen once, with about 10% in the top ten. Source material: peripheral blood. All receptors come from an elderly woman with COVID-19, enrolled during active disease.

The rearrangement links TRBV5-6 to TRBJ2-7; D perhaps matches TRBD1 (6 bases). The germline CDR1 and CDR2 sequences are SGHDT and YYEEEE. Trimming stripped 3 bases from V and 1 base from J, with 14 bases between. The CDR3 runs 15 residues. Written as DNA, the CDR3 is TGTGCCAGCAGCTGGAGGACAGCCTCATCCTACGAGCAGTACTTC. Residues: CASSWRTASSYEQYF.

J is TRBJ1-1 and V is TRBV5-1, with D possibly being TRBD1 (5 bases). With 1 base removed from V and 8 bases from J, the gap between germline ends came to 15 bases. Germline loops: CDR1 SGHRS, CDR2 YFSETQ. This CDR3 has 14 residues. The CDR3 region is CASSLIQGSSEAFF. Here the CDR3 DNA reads TGCGCCAGCAGCTTGATCCAGGGTAGTTCCGAAGCTTTCTTT.

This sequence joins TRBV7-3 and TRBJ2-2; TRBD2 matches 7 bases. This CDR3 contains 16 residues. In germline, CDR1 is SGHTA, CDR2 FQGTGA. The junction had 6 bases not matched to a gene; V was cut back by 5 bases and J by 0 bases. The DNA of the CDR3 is TGTGCCAGCAGCCTCGGGGGGACGGCGAACACCGGGGAGCTGTTTTTT. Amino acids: CASSLGGTANTGELFF.

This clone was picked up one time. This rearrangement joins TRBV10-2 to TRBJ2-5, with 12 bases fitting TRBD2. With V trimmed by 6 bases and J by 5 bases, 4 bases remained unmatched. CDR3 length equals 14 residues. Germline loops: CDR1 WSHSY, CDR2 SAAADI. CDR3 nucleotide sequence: TGCGCCAGCAGGACTAGCGGGGGAGGTGAGACCCAGTACTTC. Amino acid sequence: CASRTSGGGETQYF.

CDR3 region: CASSGRDQPQHF. The CDR3, as DNA: TGTGCCAGCAGCGGCCGGGATCAGCCCCAGCATTTT. The chain joins TRBV6-5 to TRBJ1-5; D gene ambiguous. Trimming stripped 6 bases from V and 5 bases from J, with 8 bases between. The CDR3 loop spans 12 amino acids. Germline CDR1 and CDR2: MNHEY and SVGAGI.

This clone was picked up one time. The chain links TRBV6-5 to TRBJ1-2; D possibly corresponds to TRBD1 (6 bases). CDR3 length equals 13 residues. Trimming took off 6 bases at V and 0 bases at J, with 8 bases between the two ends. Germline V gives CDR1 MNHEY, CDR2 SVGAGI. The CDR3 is CASSRDTNYGYTF. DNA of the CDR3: TGTGCCAGCAGCCGGGACACTAACTATGGCTACACCTTC.

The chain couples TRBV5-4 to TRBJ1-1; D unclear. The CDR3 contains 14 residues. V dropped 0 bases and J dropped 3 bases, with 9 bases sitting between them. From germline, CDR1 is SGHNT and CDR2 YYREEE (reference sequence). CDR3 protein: CASSLALRDTEAFF. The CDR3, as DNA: TGTGCCAGCAGCTTGGCCTTGAGGGACACTGAAGCTTTCTTT.

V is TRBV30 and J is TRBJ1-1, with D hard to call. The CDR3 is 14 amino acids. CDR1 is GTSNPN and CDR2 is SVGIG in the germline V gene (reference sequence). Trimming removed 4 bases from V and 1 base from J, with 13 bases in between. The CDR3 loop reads CAWNPYAGNTEAFF. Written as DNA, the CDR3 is TGTGCCTGGAACCCCTACGCGGGGAACACTGAAGCTTTCTTT.

CDR3 in DNA: TGTGCCAGCAGTTACACACAGGGCAATGCCTATGGCTACACCTTC. Protein product: CASSYTQGNAYGYTF. The V and J genes are TRBV6-6 and TRBJ1-2, with D possibly TRBD1 on 6 matching bases. The CDR3 extends over 15 amino acids. Germline V gene lookup returns CDR1 MNHNY and CDR2 SVGAGI (reference sequence). V gave up 2 bases and J gave up 4 bases, with 14 bases separating them.

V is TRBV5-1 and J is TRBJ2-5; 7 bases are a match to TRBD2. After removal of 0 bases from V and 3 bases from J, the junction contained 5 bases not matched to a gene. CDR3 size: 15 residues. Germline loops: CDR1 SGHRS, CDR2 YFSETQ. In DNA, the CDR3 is TGCGCCAGCAGCTTGGCCGGGGGGAGAGAAGAGACCCAGTACTTC. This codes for CASSLAGGREETQYF.

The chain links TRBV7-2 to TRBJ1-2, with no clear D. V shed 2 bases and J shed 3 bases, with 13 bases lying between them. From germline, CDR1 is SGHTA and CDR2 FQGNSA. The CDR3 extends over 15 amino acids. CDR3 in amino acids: CASSLSQASYYGYTF. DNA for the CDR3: TGTGCCAGCAGCTTATCCCAGGCTTCTTACTATGGCTACACCTTC.

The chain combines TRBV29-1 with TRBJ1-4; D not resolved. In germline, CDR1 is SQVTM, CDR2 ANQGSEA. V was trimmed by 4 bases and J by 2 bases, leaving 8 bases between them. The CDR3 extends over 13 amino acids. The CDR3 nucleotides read TGCAGCGTTGCCCTACAGACTAATGAAAAACTGTTTTTT. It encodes CSVALQTNEKLFF.

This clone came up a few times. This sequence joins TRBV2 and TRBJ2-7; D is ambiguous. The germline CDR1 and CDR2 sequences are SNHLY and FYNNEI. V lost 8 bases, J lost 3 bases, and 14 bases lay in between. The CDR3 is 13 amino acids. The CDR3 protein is CASDEPFNYEQYF. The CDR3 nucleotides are TGTGCCAGCGATGAGCCTTTTAACTACGAGCAGTACTTC.

CDR3 DNA: TGTGCCAGCAGCTTAATAGACAGGGAAGCTTTCTTT. Translation gives CASSLIDREAFF. The V call is TRBV7-9, the J call TRBJ1-1; the D gene is possibly TRBD1 (6 bases). This CDR3 has 12 residues. From germline, CDR1 is SEHNR and CDR2 FQNEAQ (reference sequence). V was pared by 2 bases and J by 8 bases, with 9 bases between.

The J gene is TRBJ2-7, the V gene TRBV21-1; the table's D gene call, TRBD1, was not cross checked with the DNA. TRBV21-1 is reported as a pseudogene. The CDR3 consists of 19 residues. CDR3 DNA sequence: TGTGCCAGCAGCCCCGGCCCTCAGGGACAATCACTCGGCCCCTACGAGCAGTACGTC. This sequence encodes CASSPGPQGQSLGPYEQYV.

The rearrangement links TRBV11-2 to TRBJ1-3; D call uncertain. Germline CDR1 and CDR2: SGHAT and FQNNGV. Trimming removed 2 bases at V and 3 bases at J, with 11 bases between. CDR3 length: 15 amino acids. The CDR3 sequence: CASSLSTVSGNTIYF. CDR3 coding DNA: TGTGCCAGCAGCTTATCAACAGTCAGTGGAAACACCATATATTTT.

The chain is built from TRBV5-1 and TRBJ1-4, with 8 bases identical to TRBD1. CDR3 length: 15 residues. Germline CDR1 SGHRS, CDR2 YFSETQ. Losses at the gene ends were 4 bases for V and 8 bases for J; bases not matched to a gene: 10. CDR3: CASSVDRATGEKLFF. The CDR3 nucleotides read TGCGCCAGCAGCGTGGACAGGGCGACGGGGGAAAAACTGTTTTTT.

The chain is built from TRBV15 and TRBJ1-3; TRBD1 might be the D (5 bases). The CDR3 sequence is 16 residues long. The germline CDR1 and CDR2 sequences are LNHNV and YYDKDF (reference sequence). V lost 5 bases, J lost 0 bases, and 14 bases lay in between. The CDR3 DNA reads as TGTGCCACCAGCCGTACACTCAGGGCCTCTGGAAACACCATATATTTT. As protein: CATSRTLRASGNTIYF. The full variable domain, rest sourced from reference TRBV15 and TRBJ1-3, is DAMVIQNPRYQVTQFGKPVTLSCSQTLNHNVMYWYQQKSSQAPKLLFHYYDKDFNNEADTPDNFQSRRPNTSFCFLDIRSPGLGDTAMYLCATSRTLRASGNTIYFGEGSWLTVV.

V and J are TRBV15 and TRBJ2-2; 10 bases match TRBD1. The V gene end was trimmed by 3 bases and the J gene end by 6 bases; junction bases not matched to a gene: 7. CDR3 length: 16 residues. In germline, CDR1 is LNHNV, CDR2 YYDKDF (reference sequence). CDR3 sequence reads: CATSRSTGGRPGELFF. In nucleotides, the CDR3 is TGTGCCACCAGCAGGTCGACAGGGGGCAGACCCGGGGAGCTGTTTTTT.

This CDR3 is CSARDQVTQYF. The CDR3 coding sequence is TGCAGTGCTAGAGATCAGGTGACCCAGTACTTC. This chain uses TRBV20-1 with TRBJ2-5; D is unresolved. CDR3 length: 11 residues. The V end lost 0 bases, the J end lost 7 bases, and 6 bases lay between the germline ends. Germline CDR1 and CDR2: DFQATT and SNEGSKA (reference sequence).

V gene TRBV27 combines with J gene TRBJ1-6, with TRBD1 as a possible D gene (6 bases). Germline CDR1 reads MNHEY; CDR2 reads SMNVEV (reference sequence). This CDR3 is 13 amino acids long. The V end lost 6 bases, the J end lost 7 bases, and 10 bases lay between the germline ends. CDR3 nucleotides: TGTGCCAGCAGGTCTACAGGGAATTCACCCCTCCACTTT. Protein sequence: CASRSTGNSPLHF.

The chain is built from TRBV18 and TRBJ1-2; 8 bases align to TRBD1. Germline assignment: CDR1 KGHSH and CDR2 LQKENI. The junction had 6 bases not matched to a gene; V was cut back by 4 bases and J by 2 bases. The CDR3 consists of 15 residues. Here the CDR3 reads CASSQDRAANYGYTF. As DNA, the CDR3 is TGTGCCAGCTCACAGGACAGGGCCGCCAACTATGGCTACACCTTC.

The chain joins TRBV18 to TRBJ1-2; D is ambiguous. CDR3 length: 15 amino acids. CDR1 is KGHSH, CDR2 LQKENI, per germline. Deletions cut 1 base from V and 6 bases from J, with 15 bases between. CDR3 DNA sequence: TGTGCCAGCTCACCACTTGAAAGAGGTCCGCATGGCTACACCTTC. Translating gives CASSPLERGPHGYTF.

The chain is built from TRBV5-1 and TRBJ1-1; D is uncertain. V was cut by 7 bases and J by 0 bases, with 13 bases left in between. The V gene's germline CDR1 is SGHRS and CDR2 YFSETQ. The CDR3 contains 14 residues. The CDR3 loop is CASGTDGVNTEAFF. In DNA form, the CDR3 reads TGCGCCAGCGGCACGGACGGGGTGAACACTGAAGCTTTCTTT. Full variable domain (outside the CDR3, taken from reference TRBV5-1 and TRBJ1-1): KAGVTQTPRYLIKTRGQQVTLSCSPISGHRSVSWYQQTPGQGLQFLFEYFSETQRNKGNFPGRFSGRQFSNSRSEMNVSTLELGDSALYLCASGTDGVNTEAFFGQGTRLTVV.

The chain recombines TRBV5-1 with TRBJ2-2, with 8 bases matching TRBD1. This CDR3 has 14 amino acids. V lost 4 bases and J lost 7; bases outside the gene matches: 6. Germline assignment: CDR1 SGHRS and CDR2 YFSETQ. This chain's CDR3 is CASSADREGGELFF. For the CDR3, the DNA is TGCGCCAGCAGCGCGGACAGGGAAGGCGGGGAGCTGTTTTTT.

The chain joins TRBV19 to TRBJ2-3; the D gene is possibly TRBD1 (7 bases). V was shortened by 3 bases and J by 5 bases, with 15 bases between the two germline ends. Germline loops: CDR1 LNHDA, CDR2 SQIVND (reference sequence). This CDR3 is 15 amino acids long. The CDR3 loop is CASSIARGVGDTQYF. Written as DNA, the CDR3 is TGTGCCAGTAGTATCGCCAGGGGGGTAGGAGATACGCAGTATTTT. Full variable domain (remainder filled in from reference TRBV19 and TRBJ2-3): DGGITQSPKYLFRKEGQNVTLSCEQNLNHDAMYWYRQDPGQGLRLIYYSQIVNDFQKGDIAEGYSVSREKKESFPLTVTSAQKNPTAFYLCASSIARGVGDTQYFGPGTRLTVL.

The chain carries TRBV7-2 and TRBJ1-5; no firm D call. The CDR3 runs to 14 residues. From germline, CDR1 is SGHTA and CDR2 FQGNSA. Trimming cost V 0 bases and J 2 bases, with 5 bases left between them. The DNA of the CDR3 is TGTGCCAGCAGCTTAGCCCTTGGCAATCAGCCCCAGCATTTT. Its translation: CASSLALGNQPQHF.